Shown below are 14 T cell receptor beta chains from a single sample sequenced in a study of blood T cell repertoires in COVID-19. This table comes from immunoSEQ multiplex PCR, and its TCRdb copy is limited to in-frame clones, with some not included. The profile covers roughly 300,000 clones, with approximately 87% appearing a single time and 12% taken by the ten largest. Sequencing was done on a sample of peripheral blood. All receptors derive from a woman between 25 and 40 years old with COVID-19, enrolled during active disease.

CDR3 DNA sequence: TGTGCCAGCAGTCTTGGACAGGGTTCGGGAAACACCATATATTTT. Translated, it gives CASSLGQGSGNTIYF. V gene TRBV28 combines with J gene TRBJ1-3; 8 bases are shared with TRBD1. Trimming at V came to 5 bases and at J to 4 bases, leaving 7 bases not matched to a gene. The CDR3 runs to 15 residues. CDR1 and CDR2 from the germline V gene are MDHEN and SYDVKM.

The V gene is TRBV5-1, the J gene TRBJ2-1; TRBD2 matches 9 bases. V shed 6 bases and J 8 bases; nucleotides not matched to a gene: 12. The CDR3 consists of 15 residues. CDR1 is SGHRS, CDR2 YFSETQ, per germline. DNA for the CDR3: TGCGCCAGCACTTGGGGCGGGGGGGCAACAGATGAGCAGTTCTTC. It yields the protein CASTWGGGATDEQFF.

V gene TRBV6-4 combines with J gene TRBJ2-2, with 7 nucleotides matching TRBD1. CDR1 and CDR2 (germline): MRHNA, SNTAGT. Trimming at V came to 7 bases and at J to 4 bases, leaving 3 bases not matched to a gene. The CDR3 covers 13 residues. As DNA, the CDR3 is TGTGCCAGCAAACAGGGGAGCACCGGGGAGCTGTTTTTT. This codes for CASKQGSTGELFF.

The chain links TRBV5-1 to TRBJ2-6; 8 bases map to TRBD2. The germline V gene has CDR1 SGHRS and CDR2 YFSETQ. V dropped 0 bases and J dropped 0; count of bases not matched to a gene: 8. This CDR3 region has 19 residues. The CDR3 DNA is TGCGCCAGCAGCTTGGACAGCGGGGGATCCAGCTCTGGGGCCAACGTCCTGACTTTC. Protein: CASSLDSGGSSSGANVLTF.

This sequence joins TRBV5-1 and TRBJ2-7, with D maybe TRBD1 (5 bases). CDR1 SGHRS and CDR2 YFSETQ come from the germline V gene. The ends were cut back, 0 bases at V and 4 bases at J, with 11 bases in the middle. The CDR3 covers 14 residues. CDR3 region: CASSLEGIRYEQYF. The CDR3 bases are TGCGCCAGCAGCTTGGAGGGGATCCGTTACGAGCAGTACTTC.

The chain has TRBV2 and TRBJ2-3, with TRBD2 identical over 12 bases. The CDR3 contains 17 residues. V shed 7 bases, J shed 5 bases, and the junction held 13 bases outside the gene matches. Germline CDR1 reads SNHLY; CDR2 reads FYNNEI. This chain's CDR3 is CASIQMELAGGRDTQYF. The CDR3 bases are TGTGCCAGCATTCAAATGGAGCTAGCGGGGGGGAGAGATACGCAGTATTTT. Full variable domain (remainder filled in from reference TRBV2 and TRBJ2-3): EPEVTQTPSHQVTQMGQEVILRCVPISNHLYFYWYRQILGQKVEFLVSFYNNEISEKSEIFDDQFSVERPDGSNFTLKIRSTKLEDSAMYFCASIQMELAGGRDTQYFGPGTRLTVL.

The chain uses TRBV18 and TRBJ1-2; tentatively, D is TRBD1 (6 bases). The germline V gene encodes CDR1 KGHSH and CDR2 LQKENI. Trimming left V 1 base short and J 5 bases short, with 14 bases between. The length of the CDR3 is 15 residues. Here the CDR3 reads CASSPLQDSLYGYTF. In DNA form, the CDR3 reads TGTGCCAGCTCACCACTACAGGACAGCTTATATGGCTACACCTTC.

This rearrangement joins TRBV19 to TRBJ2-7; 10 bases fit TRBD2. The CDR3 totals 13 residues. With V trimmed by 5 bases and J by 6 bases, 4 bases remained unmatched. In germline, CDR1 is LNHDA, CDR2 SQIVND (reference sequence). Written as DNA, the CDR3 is TGTGCCAGTAGTGCACTAGCGGGGCTCGAGCAGTACTTC. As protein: CASSALAGLEQYF.

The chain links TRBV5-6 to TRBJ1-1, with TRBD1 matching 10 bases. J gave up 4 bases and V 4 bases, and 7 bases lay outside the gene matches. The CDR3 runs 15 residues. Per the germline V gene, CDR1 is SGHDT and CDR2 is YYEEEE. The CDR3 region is CASSPTGGAGTEAFF. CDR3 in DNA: TGTGCCAGCAGCCCGACAGGGGGCGCGGGCACTGAAGCTTTCTTT.

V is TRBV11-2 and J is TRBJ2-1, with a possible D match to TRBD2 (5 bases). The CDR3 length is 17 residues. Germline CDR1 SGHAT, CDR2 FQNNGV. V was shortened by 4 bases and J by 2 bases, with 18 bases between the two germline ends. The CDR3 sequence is CASSSYRSGGPYNEQFF. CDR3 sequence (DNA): TGTGCCAGCAGCTCATACCGGAGCGGTGGGCCCTACAATGAGCAGTTCTTC.

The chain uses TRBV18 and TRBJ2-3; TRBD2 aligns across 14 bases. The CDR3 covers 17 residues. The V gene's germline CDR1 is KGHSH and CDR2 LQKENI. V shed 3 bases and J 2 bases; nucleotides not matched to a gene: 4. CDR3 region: CASSPGLAGGDTDTQYF. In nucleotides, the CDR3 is TGTGCCAGCTCACCTGGACTAGCGGGGGGAGACACAGATACGCAGTATTTT.

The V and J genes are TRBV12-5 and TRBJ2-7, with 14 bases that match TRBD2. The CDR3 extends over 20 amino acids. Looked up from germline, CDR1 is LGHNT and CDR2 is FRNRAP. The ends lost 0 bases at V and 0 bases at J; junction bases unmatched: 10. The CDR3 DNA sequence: TGTGCTAGTGGTTTGGTACGGGACAAGGGACTAGCGGGGGACTCCTACGAGCAGTACTTC. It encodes CASGLVRDKGLAGDSYEQYF.

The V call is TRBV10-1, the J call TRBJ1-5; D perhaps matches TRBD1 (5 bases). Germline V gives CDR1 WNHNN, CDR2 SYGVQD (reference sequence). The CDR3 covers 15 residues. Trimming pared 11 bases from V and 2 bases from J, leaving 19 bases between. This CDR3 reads CAVRAGEQGNQPQHF. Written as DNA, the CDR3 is TGCGCCGTTCGAGCGGGGGAGCAGGGCAATCAGCCCCAGCATTTT.

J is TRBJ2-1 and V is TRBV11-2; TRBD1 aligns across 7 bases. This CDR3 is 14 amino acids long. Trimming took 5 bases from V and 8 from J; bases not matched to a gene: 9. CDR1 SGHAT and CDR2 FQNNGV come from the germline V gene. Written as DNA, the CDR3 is TGTGCCAGCAGCCGGGACAGTGGGAGCCATGAGCAGTTCTTC. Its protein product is CASSRDSGSHEQFF. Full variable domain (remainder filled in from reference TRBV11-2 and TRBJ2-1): EAGVAQSPRYKIIEKRQSVAFWCNPISGHATLYWYQQILGQGPKLLIQFQNNGVVDDSQLPKDRFSAERLKGVDSTLKIQPAKLEDSAVYLCASSRDSGSHEQFFGPGTRLTVL.